This T cell receptor (beta chain) came from a study of T cell responses to AZD1222 COVID-19 vaccine. This clone was observed once. CDR3 length: 15 residues. Trimming cost V 4 bases and J 5 bases, with 17 bases left between them. Germline V lookup: CDR1 KGHSH, CDR2 LQKENI. Profiling relied on immunoSEQ multiplex PCR, and the TCRdb table lists in-frame clones only, not all of them. The sample has some 110,000 clones; approximately 83% are singletons. The material was peripheral blood, obtained on day 0 of MenACWY control vaccination. The chain combines TRBV18 with TRBJ1-1; D perhaps matches TRBD1 (6 bases). This receptor was identified in an adult in good health. The chain's CDR3 is CASSQETGLRTEAFF. DNA for the CDR3: TGTGCCAGCTCACAAGAGACAGGCTTGAGGACTGAAGCTTTCTTT. The full variable domain, rest sourced from reference TRBV18 and TRBJ1-1, is NAGVMQNPRHLVRRRGQEARLRCSPMKGHSHVYWYRQLPEEGLKFMVYLQKENIIDESGMPKERFSAEFPKEGPSILRIQQVVRGDSAAYFCASSQETGLRTEAFFGQGTRLTVV.